The present entry profiles one T cell receptor beta chain with its context. Its specificity is not known. The germline V gene has CDR1 WNHNN and CDR2 SYGVQD (reference sequence). CDR3 size: 15 residues. J gave up 7 bases and V 5 bases, and 6 bases lay outside the gene matches. The sample belongs to a study of identical twins. Findings and caveats of the study: Fewer insertions were carried by abundant cord blood beta clonotypes, but none was seen in memory repertoires.

All donors comprised healthy Caucasians. TCRdb re-derived calls from the 5' RACE reads in MiXCR, one entry per CDR3 protein. Of around 690,000 distinct CDR3 sequences detected, less than 25% appear once; the ten largest clones hold 4% to 5.5%. These same data were also listed under a study on T cells expressing NK-cell markers. That publication notes: Several donors showed these clonotypes also leading the CD3+CD56-NKG2C+ fraction. It is unclear if expanded NKG2C-expressing clones target HCMV antigens.

The sequence was collected from a woman aged 18-29 years in good health. The sample was PBMCs. The chain combines TRBV10-1 with TRBJ2-3, with 13 bases identical to TRBD2. CDR3 protein: CASSLTSGGQHTQYF. The CDR3 coding sequence is TGCGCCAGCAGTTTGACTAGCGGGGGGCAACATACGCAGTATTTT.